This entry lists 18 T cell receptor beta chains sequenced from one sample in a study of OX40 agonist ivuxolimab in advanced cancers. Repertoires were generated with immunoSEQ multiplex PCR, while TCRdb's copy carries only in-frame clones and drops some. The repertoire has under 75,000 clones, 81% of them found once; the top ten carry about 1%. The sequencing used CD4+ or CD8+ T cells sorted from blood, collected in a trial of the OX40 agonist ivuxolimab. The receptor set was obtained from an adult with an advanced solid tumor such as melanoma, head and neck, liver or kidney cancer.

The J gene is TRBJ1-5, the V gene TRBV4-1; the D gene is possibly TRBD1 (6 bases). Between the trimmed V and J ends, which lost 1 base and 6 bases, there was a span of 10 bases. The CDR3 covers 14 residues. Germline lookup yields CDR1 MGHRA and CDR2 YSYEKL. CDR3 in amino acids: CASSQATGLQPQHF. The DNA of the CDR3 is TGCGCCAGCAGCCAAGCCACAGGGCTTCAGCCCCAGCATTTT.

V usage is TRBV5-5 and J usage is TRBJ2-5, with D perhaps matching TRBD1 (7 bases). The V end lost 6 bases, the J end lost 5 bases, and 20 bases lay between the germline ends. The CDR3 totals 15 residues. In germline, CDR1 is SGHKS, CDR2 YYEKEE (reference sequence). The DNA of the CDR3 is TGTGCCAGCACCCACGCCCGGTCAGGGGGGGAGACCCAGTACTTC. Amino acids: CASTHARSGGETQYF.

The chain carries TRBV5-1 and TRBJ2-5, with a tentative D call TRBD2 (6 bases). Germline loops: CDR1 SGHRS, CDR2 YFSETQ. V lost 1 base to trimming and J lost 5 bases, with 12 bases between them. The CDR3 contains 14 residues. In nucleotides, the CDR3 is TGCGCCAGCAGCTTGACAGGTGGAGGGGAGACCCAGTACTTC. This encodes CASSLTGGGETQYF. Full variable domain (rest looked up from reference TRBV5-1 and TRBJ2-5): KAGVTQTPRYLIKTRGQQVTLSCSPISGHRSVSWYQQTPGQGLQFLFEYFSETQRNKGNFPGRFSGRQFSNSRSEMNVSTLELGDSALYLCASSLTGGGETQYFGPGTRLLVL.

The rearrangement uses TRBV7-8 and TRBJ2-7, with D possibly matching TRBD1 (6 bases). Deletions cut 4 bases from V and 0 bases from J, with 19 bases between. Germline loops: CDR1 SGHVS, CDR2 FQNEAQ. The CDR3 extends over 17 amino acids. CDR3 DNA: TGTGCCAGCAGCTCCAACCGGGGACAAAAGGCCTCCTACGAGCAGTACTTC. Translating gives CASSSNRGQKASYEQYF. The full variable domain, in which reference TRBV7-8 and TRBJ2-7 provide the parts outside the CDR3, is GAGVSQSPRYKVAKRGQDVALRCDPISGHVSLFWYQQALGQGPEFLTYFQNEAQLDKSGLPSDRFFAERPEGSVSTLKIQRTQQEDSAVYLCASSSNRGQKASYEQYFGPGTRLTVT.

The chain carries TRBV6-5 and TRBJ2-5; D gene unclear. Germline V CDR1 and CDR2: MNHEY, SVGAGI. This CDR3 spans 15 amino acids. V lost 2 bases, J lost 5 bases, and 15 bases lay in between. The CDR3 DNA follows: TGTGCCAGCAGTTACCTGGGCTCGTTCGGGGAGACCCAGTACTTC. It specifies CASSYLGSFGETQYF.

V and J are TRBV5-4 and TRBJ2-7; the D gene could be TRBD1 or TRBD2 (5 bases each). The V gene's germline CDR1 is SGHNT and CDR2 YYREEE (reference sequence). V was clipped by 3 bases and J by 1 base, with 8 bases between them. This CDR3 is 13 amino acids long. The CDR3: CASSWDRSYEQYF. DNA for the CDR3: TGTGCCAGCAGCTGGGACCGTTCCTACGAGCAGTACTTC.

The chain couples TRBV5-1 to TRBJ2-3; D not resolved. Germline CDR1 SGHRS, CDR2 YFSETQ. Trimming took 2 bases from V and 0 from J, leaving 7 bases between them. The CDR3 loop spans 14 amino acids. The CDR3 protein is CASSFLSSTDTQYF. The CDR3 DNA follows: TGCGCCAGCAGCTTTCTTTCTAGCACAGATACGCAGTATTTT.

The rearrangement links TRBV5-6 to TRBJ2-2; D unclear. V was shortened by 1 base and J by 1 base, with 8 bases between the two germline ends. The germline CDR1 and CDR2 sequences are SGHDT and YYEEEE. CDR3 length equals 15 residues. CDR3 sequence: CASSLSRRNTGELFF. The CDR3 DNA reads as TGTGCCAGCAGCTTGTCTCGGAGGAACACCGGGGAGCTGTTTTTT.

Within the sample, this clone is medium-sized (0.01 to 0.1%). The CDR3 nucleotides are TGTGCCATCAGTGAGATGGAGAACACTGAAGCTTTCTTT. The encoded protein is CAISEMENTEAFF. The chain combines TRBV10-3 with TRBJ1-1; D not certain. The V and J ends lost 2 bases and 1 base respectively, with 5 bases between them. CDR1 is ENHRY and CDR2 is SYGVKD in the germline V gene. This CDR3 comprises 13 residues.

This chain joins TRBV5-1 and TRBJ1-3, with 7 bases that match TRBD1. This CDR3 spans 16 amino acids. J was trimmed by 4 bases and V by 4 bases; bases with no gene match: 11. From germline, CDR1 is SGHRS and CDR2 YFSETQ. The CDR3 here is CASSPADRSSGNTIYF. Written as DNA, the CDR3 is TGCGCCAGCAGCCCCGCGGACAGGTCATCCGGAAACACCATATATTTT.

The chain uses TRBV2 and TRBJ2-3, with TRBD2 matching 8 bases. Per the germline V gene, CDR1 is SNHLY and CDR2 is FYNNEI. With 7 bases clipped from V and 7 bases from J, the junction kept 13 bases outside the gene matches. The CDR3 loop spans 15 amino acids. CDR3 sequence: CASTPGPGGPNTQYF. The CDR3 DNA reads TGTGCCAGCACTCCAGGGCCGGGGGGGCCGAATACGCAGTATTTT. The full variable domain, in which reference TRBV2 and TRBJ2-3 provide the parts outside the CDR3, is EPEVTQTPSHQVTQMGQEVILRCVPISNHLYFYWYRQILGQKVEFLVSFYNNEISEKSEIFDDQFSVERPDGSNFTLKIRSTKLEDSAMYFCASTPGPGGPNTQYFGPGTRLTVL.

This clone was detected only a few times. This chain joins TRBV5-4 and TRBJ2-3; TRBD2 is a possible D gene (5 bases). Per germline, CDR1 SGHNT and CDR2 YYREEE (reference sequence). The CDR3 length is 15 residues. Trimming stripped 1 base from V and 2 bases from J, with 11 bases between. CDR3 nucleotides: TGTGCCAGCAGCTTGTATTCCGGGGTCACAGATACGCAGTATTTT. It codes for CASSLYSGVTDTQYF.

The gene calls are TRBV29-1 and TRBJ1-5; 9 bases are shared with TRBD1. The germline gives CDR1 SQVTM, CDR2 ANQGSEA. The CDR3 sequence is 14 residues long. Germline trimming cut 4 bases from V and 6 bases from J; bases unmatched to any gene: 7. For the CDR3, the DNA is TGCAGCGTTGGGACAGGGGTTTACGGTCAGCCCCAGCATTTT. This translates into CSVGTGVYGQPQHF.

The J gene is TRBJ2-5, the V gene TRBV25-1, with D unclear. Germline CDR1 and CDR2: MGHDK and SYGVNS. The germline V and J ends were trimmed by 7 bases and 7 bases, with 16 bases remaining between them. The CDR3 sequence is 13 residues long. Here the CDR3 reads CASTEGPLRTQYF. The DNA for the CDR3 is TGTGCCAGCACCGAAGGACCCCTGAGGACCCAGTACTTC.

This rearrangement joins TRBV27 to TRBJ1-2; the D gene is possibly TRBD1 (6 bases). The germline gives CDR1 MNHEY, CDR2 SMNVEV (reference sequence). This CDR3 comprises 15 residues. V lost 2 bases and J lost 4, with 14 bases in between. CDR3 protein: CASSLDPGAGYGYTF. In nucleotides, the CDR3 is TGTGCCAGCAGTTTAGATCCGGGGGCGGGCTATGGCTACACCTTC.

V and J are TRBV18 and TRBJ2-5, with D possibly being TRBD1 or TRBD2 (5 bases each). The CDR3 length is 12 residues. CDR1 and CDR2 (germline): KGHSH, LQKENI. The V end was cut by 6 bases, the J end by 9 bases, with 14 bases between. CDR3 bases: TGTGCCAGCTCCTGGGACCGCGAGGCCCAGTACTTC. Protein sequence: CASSWDREAQYF.

The chain is built from TRBV27 and TRBJ2-1; perhaps TRBD2 as D (5 bases). This CDR3 region has 17 residues. CDR1 is MNHEY and CDR2 is SMNVEV in the germline V gene (reference sequence). The V gene lost 1 base and the J gene lost 2 bases, with 15 bases spanning the gap. CDR3 bases: TGTGCCAGCAGTTTATTTGGACTGGTCGGGACCTACAATGAGCAGTTCTTC. Encoded protein: CASSLFGLVGTYNEQFF.

This rearrangement joins TRBV27 to TRBJ2-2, with D perhaps TRBD1 or TRBD2 (5 bases each). The germline gives CDR1 MNHEY, CDR2 SMNVEV (reference sequence). V lost 3 bases to trimming and J lost 7 bases, with 15 bases between them. The CDR3 contains 15 residues. The CDR3 spells CASSFALSGGGELFF. In DNA, the CDR3 is TGTGCCAGCAGTTTCGCCCTATCTGGGGGCGGGGAGCTGTTTTTT.